This TCR beta chain was documented in a study of blood T cell repertoires in COVID-19. Participants spanned ages about 18 to 90 years and resided in 24 US areas. The CDR3 has 18 amino acids. The trim removed 2 bases at V and 5 bases at J, leaving 15 bases unmatched. Germline V gene data show CDR1 as MNHEY and CDR2 as SMNVEV (reference sequence). Here immunoSEQ multiplex PCR was the method, and the copy in TCRdb shows in-frame clones only, minus some. There are some 300,000 clones in the sample; approximately 88% occur only once, and around 0.9% lies in the top ten. The chain uses TRBV27 and TRBJ2-1; the match to TRBD2 covers 7 bases. Sequences were obtained from PBMCs or T cells enriched from blood (not recorded which). This clonotype was sampled from a woman aged 25 to 45 who had recovered from COVID-19. CDR3 protein: CASSLGGGSLIFDNEQFF. The CDR3 bases are TGTGCCAGCAGTTTAGGGGGGGGGTCCCTAATCTTTGACAATGAGCAGTTCTTC.